This T cell receptor beta chain stems from a study of blood T cells in healthy people across ages. Germline values: CDR1 SGHVS, CDR2 FNYEAQ. The CDR3 loop spans 12 amino acids. V lost 4 bases to trimming and J lost 11 bases; unmatched junction nucleotides: 5. As for this clonotype: Its antigen is not identified.

Study outcomes and limitations: Estimates based on one million T cells were treated as lower bounds.

Together with a sample-barcoded 5' primer, a J-beta primer mix was included in a second PCR lasting roughly 7 to 11 cycles. Every sample gave at least 3 million paired-end reads containing CDR3. TCRdb recomputed calls from the 5' RACE reads with MiXCR, one row per CDR3 protein. This sample has about 680,000 distinct CDR3 sequences, with approximately 50% found just once. The TCR originated in a woman between 55 and 75 years old in good health. The gene calls are TRBV7-6 and TRBJ1-2, with 9 bases matching TRBD1. Sequencing input: blood. The CDR3 region is CASSSKQGAYTF. Written as DNA, the CDR3 is TGTGCCAGCAGCTCGAAACAGGGGGCGTACACCTTC.